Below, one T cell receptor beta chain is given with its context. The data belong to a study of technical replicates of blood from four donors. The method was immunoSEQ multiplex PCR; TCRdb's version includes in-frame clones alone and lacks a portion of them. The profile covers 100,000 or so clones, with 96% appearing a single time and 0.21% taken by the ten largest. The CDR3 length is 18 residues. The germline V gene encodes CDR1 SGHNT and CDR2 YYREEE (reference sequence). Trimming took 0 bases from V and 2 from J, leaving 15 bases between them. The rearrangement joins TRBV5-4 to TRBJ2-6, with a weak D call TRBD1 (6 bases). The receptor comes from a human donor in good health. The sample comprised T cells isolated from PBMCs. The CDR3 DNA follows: TGTGCCAGCAGCTTGGTGGGTCCCGACAGGACTGGGGCCAACGTCCTGACTTTC. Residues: CASSLVGPDRTGANVLTF.